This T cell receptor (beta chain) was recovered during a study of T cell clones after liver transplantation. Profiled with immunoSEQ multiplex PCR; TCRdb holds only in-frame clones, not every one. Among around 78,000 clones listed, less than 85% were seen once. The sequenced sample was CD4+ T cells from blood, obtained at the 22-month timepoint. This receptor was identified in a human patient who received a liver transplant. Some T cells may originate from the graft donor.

In DNA form, the CDR3 reads TGTGCCAGCAGCGTTTCTTGGACAGGGCTCTATGGCTACACCTTC. Residues: CASSVSWTGLYGYTF. The rearrangement joins TRBV9 to TRBJ1-2, with 8 bases fitting TRBD1. The trim removed 2 bases at V and 4 bases at J, leaving 7 bases unmatched. Germline V gene lookup returns CDR1 SGDLS and CDR2 YYNGEE. The CDR3 contains 15 residues. Based on the CDR3 plus reference TRBV9 and TRBJ1-2, the full variable domain is DSGVTQTPKHLITATGQRVTLRCSPRSGDLSVYWYQQSLDQGLQFLIQYYNGEERAKGNILERFSAQQFPDLHSELNLSSLELGDSALYFCASSVSWTGLYGYTFGSGTRLTVV.